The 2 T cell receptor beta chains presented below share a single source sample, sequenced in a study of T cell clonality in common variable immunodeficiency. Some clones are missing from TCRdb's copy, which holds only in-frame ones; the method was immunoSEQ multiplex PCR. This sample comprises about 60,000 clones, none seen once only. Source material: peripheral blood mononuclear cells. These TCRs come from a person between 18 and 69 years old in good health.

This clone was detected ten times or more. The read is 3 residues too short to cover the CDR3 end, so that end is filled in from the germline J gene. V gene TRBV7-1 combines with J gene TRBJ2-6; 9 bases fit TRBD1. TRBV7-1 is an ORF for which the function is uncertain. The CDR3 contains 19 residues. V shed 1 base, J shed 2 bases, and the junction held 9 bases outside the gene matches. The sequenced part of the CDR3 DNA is TGTGCCAGCAGCTCAGTGGGGGACAGGGTTTTCACTGGGGCCAACGTC. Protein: CASSSVGDRVFTGANV. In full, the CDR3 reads CASSSVGDRVFTGANVLTF.

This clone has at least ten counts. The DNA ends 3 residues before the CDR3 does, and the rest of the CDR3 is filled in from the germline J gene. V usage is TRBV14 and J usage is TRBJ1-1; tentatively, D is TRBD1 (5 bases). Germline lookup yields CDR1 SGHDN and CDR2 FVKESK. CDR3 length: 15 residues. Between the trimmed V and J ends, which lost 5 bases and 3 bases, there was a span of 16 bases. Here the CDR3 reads CASSSTGGGYTEAFF. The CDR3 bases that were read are TGTGCCAGCAGCTCTACCGGGGGGGGGTACACTGAA.